The entry that follows covers one TCR beta chain sequence. What it binds is unknown. The authors ran a second PCR of about 7 to 11 cycles using a sample-barcoded 5' primer and a J-beta primer mix. Through a template-switch adaptor with 12 random nucleotides, each cDNA molecule received a tag. Each CDR3 protein is one row after TCRdb ran MiXCR on the 5' RACE reads. The table lists over a million distinct CDR3 sequences, around 59% of them singletons. This entry is derived from a study of blood T cells in healthy people across ages. Whole-study results and caveats: In these data, TCR beta diversity tracked strongly with naive T cell percentage. Unknown donor CMV status possibly confounded expanded clonotype changes.

CDR1 is SGHRS, CDR2 YFSETQ, per germline. The CDR3 has 18 residues. The V gene end was trimmed by 1 base and the J gene end by 2 bases; junction bases not matched to a gene: 12. No fewer than 5.5 micrograms of total RNA were isolated from every sample. The sample taken for sequencing was blood. This chain uses TRBV5-1 with TRBJ2-3; 8 nucleotides line up with TRBD2. This TCR was sampled from a man between 18 and 29 years old in good health. The CDR3 sequence is CASSLWGWREDYTDTQYF. CDR3 in DNA: TGCGCCAGCAGCTTGTGGGGCTGGCGGGAGGATTACACAGATACGCAGTATTTT.